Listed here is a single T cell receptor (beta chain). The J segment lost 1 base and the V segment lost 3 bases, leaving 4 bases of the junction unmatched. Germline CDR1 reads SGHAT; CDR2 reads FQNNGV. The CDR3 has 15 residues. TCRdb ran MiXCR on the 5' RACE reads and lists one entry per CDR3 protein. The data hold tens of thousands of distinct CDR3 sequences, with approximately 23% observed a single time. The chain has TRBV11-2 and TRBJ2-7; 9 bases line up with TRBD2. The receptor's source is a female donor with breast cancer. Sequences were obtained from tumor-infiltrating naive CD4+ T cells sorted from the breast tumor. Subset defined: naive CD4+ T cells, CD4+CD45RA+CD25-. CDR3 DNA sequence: TGTGCCAGCAGCTTCGCGGGAGGGGCTTCCTACGAGCAGTACTTC. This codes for CASSFAGGASYEQYF.